This T cell receptor beta chain was recorded in a study of blood T cells in healthy people across ages. Germline V gene data show CDR1 as SGHVS and CDR2 as FQNEAQ. There are 13 residues in the CDR3. Trimming removed 5 bases at V and 5 bases at J, with 10 bases between. Whole-study findings and limits: Not knowing donor CMV status may have confounded expanded clonotype changes. Investigators treated diversity estimates from one million T cells as underestimates.

About this clonotype: The antigen is unknown.

A second PCR, run for about 6 to 12 cycles, used a sample-barcoded 5' primer plus a J-beta primer mix. From the 5' RACE reads, TCRdb called clonotypes with MiXCR, one entry per CDR3 protein. The sample shows roughly 1.5 million distinct CDR3 sequences, approximately 42% of them seen only once. This receptor was obtained from a young woman in good health. The genes are TRBV7-8 and TRBJ1-3; D unclear. Sequenced material: blood. CDR3 region: CASSRGERNTIYF. In DNA, the CDR3 is TGTGCCAGCAGCCGGGGTGAGAGAAACACCATATATTTT.